A selection of T cell receptor beta chains follows, all from one sample in a study of beta chain features in type 1 diabetes. Clones were sequenced by immunoSEQ multiplex PCR, and TCRdb holds only the in-frame ones, with some missing. Of approximately 260,000 clones listed, just over 20% are singletons. The sequencing input was naive CD4+ T cells from blood. The receptors shown here come from a woman in her thirties or forties with type 1 diabetes. Each CDR3 is given with its conserved first and last residue. D genes are given only for firm matches. Only some rows state a clone size, as once, few, many or a class for expanded clones.

d_call: TRBD2
clone_size: NA
v_call: TRBV7-6
j_call: TRBJ2-1
cdr3_aa: CASSLAGTSGRGYNEQFF
cdr3_nt: TGTGCCAGCAGCTTAGCAGGGACTAGCGGGAGGGGCTACAATGAGCAGTTCTTC

d_call: TRBD1
clone_size: NA
v_call: TRBV9
j_call: TRBJ1-2
cdr3_aa: CASSAGQGERGLYGYTF
cdr3_nt: TGTGCCAGCAGCGCGGGACAGGGTGAAAGGGGCCTCTATGGCTACACCTTC

d_call: TRBD1
clone_size: few
v_call: TRBV4-1
j_call: TRBJ1-5
cdr3_aa: CASSQSTGGRQPQHF
cdr3_nt: TGCGCCAGCAGCCAGTCGACAGGGGGTCGACAGCCCCAGCATTTT

d_call: TRBD1
clone_size: NA
v_call: TRBV6-4
j_call: TRBJ1-2
cdr3_aa: CASSASTGGGYTF
cdr3_nt: TGTGCCAGCAGTGCAAGTACAGGGGGTGGCTACACCTTC

d_call: NA
clone_size: NA
v_call: TRBV7-2
j_call: TRBJ2-1
cdr3_aa: CATKEGGPYNEQFF
cdr3_nt: TGTGCCACCAAGGAGGGTGGGCCCTACAATGAGCAGTTCTTC

d_call: NA
clone_size: few
v_call: TRBV29-1
j_call: TRBJ1-1
cdr3_aa: CSVAARLSTEAFF
cdr3_nt: TGCAGCGTTGCCGCGCGCCTGAGCACTGAAGCTTTCTTT

d_call: NA
clone_size: NA
v_call: TRBV7-9
j_call: TRBJ1-4
cdr3_aa: CASSLQGQTYEKLFF
cdr3_nt: TGTGCCAGCAGCCTCCAGGGACAAACCTATGAAAAACTGTTTTTT

d_call: NA
clone_size: few
v_call: TRBV6-6
j_call: TRBJ2-2
cdr3_aa: CASSPAAGELFF
cdr3_nt: TGTGCCAGCAGTCCAGCGGCCGGGGAGCTGTTTTTT

d_call: NA
clone_size: NA
v_call: TRBV29-1
j_call: TRBJ2-4
cdr3_aa: CSVQGNIGNIQYF
cdr3_nt: TGCAGCGTTCAGGGGAATATTGGAAACATTCAGTACTTC

d_call: NA
clone_size: few
v_call: TRBV28
j_call: TRBJ2-1
cdr3_aa: CASSSLTAEAYNEQFF
cdr3_nt: TGTGCCAGCAGTTCATTGACTGCTGAGGCCTACAATGAGCAGTTCTTC

d_call: NA
clone_size: NA
v_call: TRBV7-7
j_call: TRBJ2-3
cdr3_aa: CASSLERGDTQYF
cdr3_nt: TGTGCTAGCAGCTTAGAAAGAGGAGATACGCAGTATTTT

d_call: TRBD1
clone_size: NA
v_call: TRBV10-3
j_call: TRBJ2-2
cdr3_aa: CAISEGRGSGELFF
cdr3_nt: TGTGCCATCAGTGAAGGCAGGGGGAGCGGGGAGCTGTTTTTT

d_call: TRBD1
clone_size: NA
v_call: TRBV19
j_call: TRBJ1-1
cdr3_aa: CASSPFGQGAEAFF
cdr3_nt: TGTGCCAGTAGCCCGTTTGGACAGGGCGCTGAAGCTTTCTTT

d_call: TRBD2
clone_size: NA
v_call: TRBV11-2
j_call: TRBJ2-1
cdr3_aa: CASTPRTGGPGNEQFF
cdr3_nt: TGTGCCAGCACCCCGAGAACGGGAGGGCCGGGGAATGAGCAGTTCTTC

d_call: NA
clone_size: NA
v_call: TRBV7-2
j_call: TRBJ1-2
cdr3_aa: CASSPGGPANYGYTF
cdr3_nt: TGTGCCAGCAGCCCGGGGGGACCGGCTAACTATGGCTACACCTTC

d_call: NA
clone_size: few
v_call: TRBV25-1
j_call: TRBJ1-2
cdr3_aa: CASSEGGVPSGYTF
cdr3_nt: TGTGCCAGCAGTGAAGGGGGGGTCCCCAGTGGCTACACCTTC

d_call: TRBD1
clone_size: NA
v_call: TRBV18
j_call: TRBJ1-5
cdr3_aa: CASSPDRGPQPQHF
cdr3_nt: TGTGCCAGCTCACCGGACAGGGGGCCTCAGCCCCAGCATTTT

d_call: NA
clone_size: few
v_call: TRBV5-4
j_call: TRBJ1-2
cdr3_aa: CASSLDSYGYTF
cdr3_nt: TGTGCCAGCAGCTTGGACAGCTATGGCTACACCTTC

d_call: NA
clone_size: NA
v_call: TRBV28
j_call: TRBJ2-1
cdr3_aa: CATAYNEQFF
cdr3_nt: TGTGCCACTGCGTACAATGAGCAGTTCTTC

d_call: NA
clone_size: few
v_call: TRBV29-1
j_call: TRBJ1-1
cdr3_aa: CSVDGGRSEAFF
cdr3_nt: TGCAGCGTCGACGGGGGGCGGAGTGAAGCTTTCTTT

d_call: NA
clone_size: NA
v_call: TRBV9
j_call: TRBJ1-2
cdr3_aa: CASSASTGVGYGYTF
cdr3_nt: TGTGCCAGCAGCGCGTCGACAGGCGTTGGGTATGGCTACACCTTC

d_call: NA
clone_size: NA
v_call: TRBV5-6
j_call: TRBJ1-5
cdr3_aa: CASSLFTDNQPQHF
cdr3_nt: TGTGCCAGCAGCTTATTCACAGATAATCAGCCCCAGCATTTT

d_call: TRBD1
clone_size: few
v_call: TRBV6-6
j_call: TRBJ2-5
cdr3_aa: CASSSTGTGGGETQYF
cdr3_nt: TGTGCCAGCAGTTCAACGGGGACAGGGGGAGGAGAGACCCAGTACTTC

d_call: TRBD1
clone_size: few
v_call: TRBV4-2
j_call: TRBJ1-2
cdr3_aa: CASSQRTDRGPYGYTF
cdr3_nt: TGTGCCAGCAGCCAACGTACAGACAGGGGCCCCTATGGCTACACCTTC

d_call: NA
clone_size: NA
v_call: TRBV10-3
j_call: TRBJ2-3
cdr3_aa: CAIGRDTGTDTQYF
cdr3_nt: TGTGCCATCGGGAGGGACACAGGGACAGATACGCAGTATTTT

d_call: TRBD1
clone_size: few
v_call: TRBV29-1
j_call: TRBJ2-2
cdr3_aa: CSVEGTDRGTGELFF
cdr3_nt: TGCAGCGTTGAAGGGACGGACAGGGGCACCGGGGAGCTGTTTTTT

d_call: TRBD1
clone_size: NA
v_call: TRBV18
j_call: TRBJ1-1
cdr3_aa: CASSTRGQGFTEAFF
cdr3_nt: TGTGCCAGCTCAACCCGGGGACAGGGGTTCACTGAAGCTTTCTTT

d_call: TRBD2
clone_size: NA
v_call: TRBV11-2
j_call: TRBJ2-7
cdr3_aa: CASSFSGTSYEQYF
cdr3_nt: TGTGCCAGCAGCTTTAGCGGGACCTCCTACGAGCAGTACTTC

d_call: TRBD1
clone_size: few
v_call: TRBV30
j_call: TRBJ1-2
cdr3_aa: CAWNSEGALGTNYGYTF
cdr3_nt: TGTGCCTGGAACTCGGAGGGGGCTCTGGGGACAAACTATGGCTACACCTTC

d_call: NA
clone_size: few
v_call: TRBV27
j_call: TRBJ1-5
cdr3_aa: CASSLVGSAQPQHF
cdr3_nt: TGTGCCAGCAGTTTAGTGGGGAGCGCTCAGCCCCAGCATTTT